The T cell receptor beta chain under discussion was sequenced for a study of cytomegalovirus exposure and HLA in healthy donors. Trimming removed 4 bases from V and 0 bases from J, with 13 bases in between. CDR3 length: 15 amino acids. Germline V gives CDR1 SGHVS, CDR2 FQNEAQ. In regard to this clone: Antigen unknown.

It was with 60 Vbeta and 13 Jbeta primers that the PCR ran. The method was immunoSEQ multiplex PCR; TCRdb's version includes in-frame clones alone and lacks a portion of them. This table has over 100,000 clones, roughly four fifths appearing once. Broader study findings: Cytomegalovirus status, reportedly, was diagnosed with high specificity and sensitivity by the classifier. The Asian-associated ancestry cluster reportedly had fewer N-insertions than the 666-donor mean in a later analysis. Among TCR beta chains of equal frequency, HLA-associated ones were more clonally expanded in a later analysis. In a later analysis, TCR beta V- and J-gene trimming was associated with a missense DCLRE1C variant.

This clonotype was obtained from a male donor in good health and CMV-seronegative. Sequenced: PBMCs. The chain uses TRBV7-8 and TRBJ2-7; TRBD2 might be the D (5 bases). In DNA form, the CDR3 reads TGTGCCAGCAGCTCATTGGACTTAAGCTCCTACGAGCAGTACTTC. The encoded protein is CASSSLDLSSYEQYF.